At least ten counts were recorded for the clone carrying this T cell receptor beta chain. Its antigen is undetermined. This record comes from a study of T cells after yellow fever vaccination. General observations from the study: When the response was secondary, it was weaker but reached its peak faster, day 5 versus 15. Contaminants from the bulk population, in the form of abundant clonotypes, could be found in FACS-sorted repertoires. Booster samples showed a return of most primary-vaccination clones (roughly 95% CD4, around 88% CD8).

CDR1 is DFQATT and CDR2 is SNEGSKA in the germline V gene (reference sequence). V was clipped by 5 bases and J by 0 bases, with 9 bases between them. The CDR3 consists of 13 residues. Production of TCR cDNA was by 5'RACE template switching, which also added a universal primer site and UMIs. TCRdb independently ran MiXCR on the 5' RACE reads; one entry per CDR3 protein. The sample gives 120,000 or so distinct CDR3 sequences, about 6.8% of which show up once; approximately 2.7% is in the top ten. The chain uses TRBV20-1 and TRBJ2-3, with a weak D call TRBD2 (6 bases). This receptor was identified in a man between 18 and 29 years old who received the YFV17D yellow fever vaccine. Specimen: CD4+ T cells sorted from PBMCs, collected around 45 days after the first yellow fever vaccination. Here the CDR3 DNA reads TGCAGTGCTCCCGGGGGTAGCACAGATACGCAGTATTTT. It codes for CSAPGGSTDTQYF.